A single sample gave rise to the 7 T cell receptor beta chains below, sequenced in a study of T cell responses to AZD1222 COVID-19 vaccine. Some clones are missing from TCRdb's copy, which holds only in-frame ones; the method was immunoSEQ multiplex PCR. The data show 95,000 to 100,000 clones, about nine tenths seen once. Sequencing was performed on peripheral blood, taken on day 0 of AZD1222 vaccination. These receptors were collected from an adult in good health.

The chain carries TRBV7-9 and TRBJ2-1, with 15 bases aligning to TRBD2. CDR3 length: 17 residues. V lost 2 bases, J lost 15 bases, and 14 bases stayed unmatched. The germline V gene has CDR1 SEHNR and CDR2 FQNEAQ (reference sequence). The CDR3 nucleotides are TGTGCCAGCAGCTTATCCCGGACTAGCGGGGGGGCCAGTCGTATGTTCTTC. Encoded protein: CASSLSRTSGGASRMFF. The variable domain in full, with the rest retrieved from reference TRBV7-9 and TRBJ2-1, is DTGVSQNPRHKITKRGQNVTFRCDPISEHNRLYWYRQTLGQGPEFLTYFQNEAQLEKSRLLSDRFSAERPKGSFSTLEIQRTEQGDSAMYLCASSLSRTSGGASRMFFGPGTRLTVL.

This chain uses TRBV28 with TRBJ2-7; 10 bases are shared with TRBD1. From germline, CDR1 is MDHEN and CDR2 SYDVKM. There are 13 residues in the CDR3. With V trimmed by 5 bases and J by 5 bases, 3 bases remained unmatched. Here the CDR3 reads CASSLGTGDEQYF. CDR3 in DNA: TGTGCCAGCAGTCTGGGGACAGGGGACGAGCAGTACTTC.

This sequence joins TRBV7-8 and TRBJ2-3; the match to TRBD2 covers 7 bases. V lost 4 bases and J lost 4; bases outside the gene matches: 8. The CDR3 sequence is 15 residues long. CDR1 SGHVS and CDR2 FQNEAQ come from the germline V gene. The CDR3 region is CASSSLRLAADTQYF. CDR3 coding DNA: TGTGCCAGCAGCTCCCTACGGCTAGCGGCAGATACGCAGTATTTT.

This clone occurred once. The CDR3 DNA reads TGTGCCAGTAGTATAGATCGAAACCGGACTAGCGTCTCCTACGAGCAGTACTTC. It encodes CASSIDRNRTSVSYEQYF. The chain carries TRBV19 and TRBJ2-7; 9 nucleotides line up with TRBD2. The CDR3 consists of 18 residues. The V and J ends lost 0 bases and 0 bases, in that order; junction bases with no gene match: 9. Per germline, CDR1 LNHDA and CDR2 SQIVND (reference sequence).

The chain links TRBV11-2 to TRBJ2-7; 10 bases fit TRBD1. V was pared by 6 bases and J by 0 bases, with 5 bases of the junction left unmatched. Germline V CDR1 and CDR2: SGHAT, FQNNGV. The length of the CDR3 is 15 residues. The CDR3 protein is CASRHRDRGSYEQYF. The DNA for the CDR3 is TGTGCCAGCAGACACCGGGACAGGGGCTCCTACGAGCAGTACTTC. The full variable domain, its missing parts supplied by reference TRBV11-2 and TRBJ2-7, is EAGVAQSPRYKIIEKRQSVAFWCNPISGHATLYWYQQILGQGPKLLIQFQNNGVVDDSQLPKDRFSAERLKGVDSTLKIQPAKLEDSAVYLCASRHRDRGSYEQYFGPGTRLTVT.

The chain links TRBV19 to TRBJ2-2; 9 bases map to TRBD1. This CDR3 contains 17 residues. Trimming at V came to 1 base and at J to 5 bases, leaving 8 bases not matched to a gene. Germline loops: CDR1 LNHDA, CDR2 SQIVND (reference sequence). CDR3 bases: TGTGCCAGTAGTATAGGGTACAGGGGGCAAAGGACCGGGGAGCTGTTTTTT. It is translated as CASSIGYRGQRTGELFF. Supplemented by reference TRBV19 and TRBJ2-2, the full variable domain reads DGGITQSPKYLFRKEGQNVTLSCEQNLNHDAMYWYRQDPGQGLRLIYYSQIVNDFQKGDIAEGYSVSREKKESFPLTVTSAQKNPTAFYLCASSIGYRGQRTGELFFGEGSRLTVL.

The chain joins TRBV2 to TRBJ1-5, with 9 bases aligning to TRBD1. This CDR3 comprises 17 residues. V lost 8 bases to trimming and J lost 1 base; unmatched junction nucleotides: 12. Germline-derived CDR1 and CDR2 are SNHLY and FYNNEI. CDR3 loop: CASGVLGTGSSNQPQHF. The CDR3 nucleotides are TGTGCCAGCGGAGTACTAGGGACAGGGTCAAGCAATCAGCCCCAGCATTTT.